Included here is one TCR beta chain sequence, with context. Its antigen is unknown. These data come from a study of cytomegalovirus exposure and HLA in healthy donors. Overall study results and limits: In a later analysis, compared with equally common non-associated chains, HLA-associated beta chains were more expanded. Near-uniform donor sequencing depth was presumed by presence/absence analyses.

Primers for the PCR totalled 60 Vbeta and 13 Jbeta. The method was immunoSEQ multiplex PCR; TCRdb's version includes in-frame clones alone and lacks a portion of them. Of some 90,000 clones in the sample, 80% were seen once. V lost 4 bases to trimming and J lost 4 bases, with 12 bases between them. The germline gives CDR1 MNHNS, CDR2 SASEGT. The CDR3 is 14 amino acids. This TCR was sampled from a woman in her 50s in good health and CMV-seropositive. The sample consisted of PBMCs. The chain employs TRBV6-1 and TRBJ2-3, with a tentative D call TRBD2 (6 bases). CDR3 nucleotide sequence: TGTGCCAGCAGTGGGGGTCGGGAGCCAGATACGCAGTATTTT. Protein sequence: CASSGGREPDTQYF.